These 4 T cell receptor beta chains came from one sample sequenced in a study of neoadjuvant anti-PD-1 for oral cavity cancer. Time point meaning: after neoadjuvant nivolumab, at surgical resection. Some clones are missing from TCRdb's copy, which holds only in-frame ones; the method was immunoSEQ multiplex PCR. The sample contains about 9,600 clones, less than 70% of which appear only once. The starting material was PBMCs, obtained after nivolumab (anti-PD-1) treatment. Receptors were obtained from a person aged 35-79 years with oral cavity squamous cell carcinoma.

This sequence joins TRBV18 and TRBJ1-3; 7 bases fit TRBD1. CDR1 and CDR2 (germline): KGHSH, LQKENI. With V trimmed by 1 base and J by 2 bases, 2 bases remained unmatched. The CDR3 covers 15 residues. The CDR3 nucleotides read TGTGCCAGCTCACCACAGGGGGCGACTGGAAACACCATATATTTT. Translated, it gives CASSPQGATGNTIYF.

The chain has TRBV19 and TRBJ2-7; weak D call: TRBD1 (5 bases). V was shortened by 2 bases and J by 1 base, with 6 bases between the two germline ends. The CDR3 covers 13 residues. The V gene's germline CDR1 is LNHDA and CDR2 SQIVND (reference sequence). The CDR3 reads CASSIQGSYEQYF. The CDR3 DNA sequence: TGTGCCAGTAGTATACAGGGTTCCTACGAGCAGTACTTC.

The CDR3 DNA follows: TGTGCCAGTAGTATGGGACAGCACAGCAATGAGCAGTTCTTC. Its translation is CASSMGQHSNEQFF. V gene TRBV19 combines with J gene TRBJ2-1; 7 bases agree with TRBD1. This CDR3 region has 14 residues. Trimming removed 3 bases from V and 6 bases from J; junction bases left unmatched: 5. CDR1 is LNHDA, CDR2 SQIVND, per germline (reference sequence).

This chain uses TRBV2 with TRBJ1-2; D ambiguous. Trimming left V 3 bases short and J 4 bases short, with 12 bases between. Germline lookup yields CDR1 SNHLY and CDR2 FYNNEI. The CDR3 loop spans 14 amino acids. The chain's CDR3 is CASSDRAGFYGYTF. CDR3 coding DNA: TGTGCCAGCAGTGACCGGGCCGGCTTCTATGGCTACACCTTC.